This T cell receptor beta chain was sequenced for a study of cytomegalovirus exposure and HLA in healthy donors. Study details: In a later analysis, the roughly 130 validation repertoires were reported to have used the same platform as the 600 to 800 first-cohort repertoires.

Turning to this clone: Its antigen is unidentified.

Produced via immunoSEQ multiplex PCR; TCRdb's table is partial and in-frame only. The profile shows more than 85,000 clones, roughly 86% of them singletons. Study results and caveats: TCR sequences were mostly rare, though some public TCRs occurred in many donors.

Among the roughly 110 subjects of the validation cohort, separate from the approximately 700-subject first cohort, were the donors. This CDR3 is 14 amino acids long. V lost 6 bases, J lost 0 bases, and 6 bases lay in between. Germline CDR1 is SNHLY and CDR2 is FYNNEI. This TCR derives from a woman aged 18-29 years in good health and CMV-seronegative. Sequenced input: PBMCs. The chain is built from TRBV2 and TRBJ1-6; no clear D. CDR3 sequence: CASRVSSYNSPLHF. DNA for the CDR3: TGTGCCAGCAGGGTGAGCTCCTATAATTCACCCCTCCACTTT.